The text below deals with one TCR beta chain. The protocol was immunoSEQ multiplex PCR, while the TCRdb copy is restricted to in-frame clones and leaves out a portion. Among about 250,000 clones listed, more than 75% were seen once. This specimen belongs to a study of blood T cell repertoires in COVID-19. Study summary: There were acute and convalescent COVID-19 samples, and they came from the United States, Italy and Spain.

Sequencing used PBMCs or T cells enriched from blood (not recorded which). This receptor was obtained from a man younger than 30 who had recovered from COVID-19.

This CDR3 reads CASSLAVGGEVAVYNEQFF. The DNA for the CDR3 is TGTGCCAGCAGCTTAGCCGTTGGGGGGGAGGTAGCGGTATACAATGAGCAGTTCTTC. The chain couples TRBV7-8 to TRBJ2-1, with 7 bases lining up with TRBD2. V dropped 0 bases and J dropped 4; count of bases not matched to a gene: 15. This CDR3 spans 19 amino acids. Per germline, CDR1 SGHVS and CDR2 FQNEAQ.